Listed below are T cell receptor beta chains from one sample, sequenced in a study of early T cells in non-severe SARS-CoV-2 infection. From the 5' RACE reads, TCRdb called clonotypes with MiXCR, one entry per CDR3 protein. The sample holds fewer than 40,000 distinct CDR3 sequences, about 3.9% seen once. Sample: whole blood. These receptors were obtained from an adult who was a healthcare worker with PCR-confirmed SARS-CoV-2 infection or an uninfected control (not recorded which). CDR3s include the opening cysteine and the closing phenylalanine or tryptophan. D genes are given only for firm matches. Sizes are listed as once, few, many, or a class for an expanded clone.

j_call	d_call	cdr3_length	clone_size	v_call	cdr3_nt	cdr3_aa
TRBJ2-1	TRBD2	18	many	TRBV9	TGTGCCAGCAGCGTAGGAGGGACTAGCGGGAGAACTAGCAATGAGCAGTTCTTC	CASSVGGTSGRTSNEQFF
TRBJ2-1	TRBD2	14	many	TRBV12-3/TRBV12-4	TGTGCCAGCAGTTTAGTAGCGGGAGAGAATGAGCAGTTCTTC	CASSLVAGENEQFF
TRBJ2-1	-	15	many	TRBV5-6	TGTGCCAGCAGCTCTGGAGGCAGGAGGTACAATGAGCAGTTCTTC	CASSSGGRRYNEQFF
TRBJ1-5	-	13	many	TRBV20-1	TGCAGTACTACAGGGATGGCCAATCAGCCCCAGCATTTT	CSTTGMANQPQHF
TRBJ1-1	-	15	many	TRBV6-6	TGTGCCAGCAGTTACCAGGGGACCGCGAACACTGAAGCTTTCTTT	CASSYQGTANTEAFF
TRBJ1-6	TRBD1	14	many	TRBV6-1	TGTGCCACCACACCGGAGGGACAGGGGTCACCCCTCCACTTT	CATTPEGQGSPLHF
TRBJ2-6	-	15	many	TRBV7-3	TGTGCCAGCAGCTTAGGACACTCTGGGGCCAACGTCCTGACTTTC	CASSLGHSGANVLTF
TRBJ2-7	TRBD2	14	many	TRBV20-1	TGCAGTGCTAGTAGCGGGAGCCGGGGAGGGGAGCAGTACTTC	CSASSGSRGGEQYF
TRBJ1-5	-	12	many	TRBV15	TGTGCCTCCCAGGAAGGGAATCAGCCCCAGCATTTT	CASQEGNQPQHF
TRBJ1-1	TRBD1	14	many	TRBV29-1	TGCAGCGTCCGACCAGGGGGCATGAACACTGAAGCTTTCTTT	CSVRPGGMNTEAFF
TRBJ2-7	TRBD2	16	few	TRBV7-2	TGTGCCAGCAGCCCCCGGACTAGCGGGGCCTCCTACGAGCAGTACTTC	CASSPRTSGASYEQYF
TRBJ2-2	TRBD2	18	many	TRBV7-2	TGTGCCAGCAGCAGATTCGGGACTAGCGGGGGGAACACCGGGGAGCTGTTTTTT	CASSRFGTSGGNTGELFF
TRBJ1-2	TRBD1	13	many	TRBV12-3/TRBV12-4	TGTGCCAGCATCGGGACAGGGGGGAATGGCTACACCTTC	CASIGTGGNGYTF
TRBJ1-2	-	14	few	TRBV14	TGTGCCAGCAGCCAAGCAGGGAAGGACTATGGCTACACCTTC	CASSQAGKDYGYTF
TRBJ2-4	TRBD1	17	many	TRBV6-5	TGTGCCAGCAGAAGAGGAAGGACCGGGACAGCCGTAAACATTCAGTACTTC	CASRRGRTGTAVNIQYF
TRBJ1-1	TRBD1	15	many	TRBV6-1	TGTGCCAGCCGAGTCTGGGGGCAGGGGGCTGTCGAAGCTTTCTTT	CASRVWGQGAVEAFF
TRBJ2-3	TRBD2	14	many	TRBV29-1	TGCAGCGTTGGACGGGGGGAAACCACAGATACGCAGTATTTT	CSVGRGETTDTQYF